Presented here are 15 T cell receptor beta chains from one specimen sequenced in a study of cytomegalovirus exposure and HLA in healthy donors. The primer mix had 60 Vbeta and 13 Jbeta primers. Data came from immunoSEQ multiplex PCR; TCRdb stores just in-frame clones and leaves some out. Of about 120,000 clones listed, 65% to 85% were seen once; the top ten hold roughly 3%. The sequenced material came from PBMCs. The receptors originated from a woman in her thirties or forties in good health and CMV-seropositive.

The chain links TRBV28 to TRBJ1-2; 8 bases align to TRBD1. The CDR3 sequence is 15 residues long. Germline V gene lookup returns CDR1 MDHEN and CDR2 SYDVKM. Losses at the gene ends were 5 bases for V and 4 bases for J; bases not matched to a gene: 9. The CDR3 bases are TGTGCCAGCAGTCCAGGACAGGGAGTGGGCTATGGCTACACCTTC. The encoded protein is CASSPGQGVGYGYTF.

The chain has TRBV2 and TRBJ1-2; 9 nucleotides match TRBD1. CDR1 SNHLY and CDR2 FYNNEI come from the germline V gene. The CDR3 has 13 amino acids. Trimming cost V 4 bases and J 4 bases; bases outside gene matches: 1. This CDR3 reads CASSGTGAYGYTF. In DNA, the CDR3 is TGTGCCAGCAGTGGGACAGGGGCCTATGGCTACACCTTC. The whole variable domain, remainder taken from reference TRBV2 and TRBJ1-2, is EPEVTQTPSHQVTQMGQEVILRCVPISNHLYFYWYRQILGQKVEFLVSFYNNEISEKSEIFDDQFSVERPDGSNFTLKIRSTKLEDSAMYFCASSGTGAYGYTFGSGTRLTVV.

In DNA form, the CDR3 reads TGTGCCAGCAGCTTCACCCTAGACAGGGCTAGCTCCTACGAGCAGTACTTC. Amino acid sequence: CASSFTLDRASSYEQYF. The chain couples TRBV11-2 to TRBJ2-7; 7 bases agree with TRBD1. The germline V gene has CDR1 SGHAT and CDR2 FQNNGV. This CDR3 contains 17 residues. V was clipped by 3 bases and J by 0 bases; unmatched bases: 11.

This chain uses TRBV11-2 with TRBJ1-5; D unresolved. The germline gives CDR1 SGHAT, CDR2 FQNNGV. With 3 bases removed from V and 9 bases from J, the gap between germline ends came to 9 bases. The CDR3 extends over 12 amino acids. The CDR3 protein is CASSLERGPQHF. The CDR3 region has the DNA TGTGCCAGCAGCTTGGAGCGGGGGCCCCAGCATTTT.

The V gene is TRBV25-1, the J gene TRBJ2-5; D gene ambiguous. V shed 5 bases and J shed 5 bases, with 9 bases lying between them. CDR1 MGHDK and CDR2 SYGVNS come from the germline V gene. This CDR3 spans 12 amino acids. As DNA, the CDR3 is TGTGCCAGCAGTCTACAGACCGAGACCCAGTACTTC. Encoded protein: CASSLQTETQYF. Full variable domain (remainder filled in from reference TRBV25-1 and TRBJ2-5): EADIYQTPRYLVIGTGKKITLECSQTMGHDKMYWYQQDPGMELHLIHYSYGVNSTEKGDLSSESTVSRIRTEHFPLTLESARPSHTSQYLCASSLQTETQYFGPGTRLLVL.

The CDR3 DNA follows: TGTGCCAGTAGTACCAGACGGGAGGCCTACGAGCAGTACTTC. This encodes CASSTRREAYEQYF. The chain employs TRBV19 and TRBJ2-7, with 7 positions matching TRBD2. The CDR3 is 14 residues long. The ends lost 4 bases at V and 2 bases at J; junction bases unmatched: 5. Per germline, CDR1 LNHDA and CDR2 SQIVND (reference sequence).

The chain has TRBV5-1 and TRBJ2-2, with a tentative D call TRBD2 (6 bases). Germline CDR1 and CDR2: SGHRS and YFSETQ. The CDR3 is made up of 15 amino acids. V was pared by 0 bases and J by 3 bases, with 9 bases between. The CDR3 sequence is CASSLDWGDTGELFF. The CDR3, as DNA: TGCGCCAGCAGCTTGGACTGGGGGGACACCGGGGAGCTGTTTTTT.

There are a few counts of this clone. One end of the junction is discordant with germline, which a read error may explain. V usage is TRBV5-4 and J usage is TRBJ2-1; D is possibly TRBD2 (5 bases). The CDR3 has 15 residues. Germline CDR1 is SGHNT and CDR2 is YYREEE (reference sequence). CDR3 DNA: TGCGCCAGCAGCCAAGACGGCGGGCGCTACAATGAGCAGTTCTTC. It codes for CASSQDGGRYNEQFF.

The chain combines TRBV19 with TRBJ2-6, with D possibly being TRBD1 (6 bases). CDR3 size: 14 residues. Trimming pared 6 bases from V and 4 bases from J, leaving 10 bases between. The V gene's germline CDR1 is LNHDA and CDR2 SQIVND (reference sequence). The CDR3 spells CASSNRAGANVLTF. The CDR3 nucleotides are TGTGCCAGTAGCAACAGGGCAGGGGCCAACGTCCTGACTTTC.

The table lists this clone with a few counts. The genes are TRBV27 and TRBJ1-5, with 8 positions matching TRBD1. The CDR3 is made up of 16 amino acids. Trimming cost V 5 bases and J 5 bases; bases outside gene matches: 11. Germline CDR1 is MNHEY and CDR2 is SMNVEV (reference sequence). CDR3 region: CASSPTTAGGHQPQHF. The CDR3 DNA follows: TGTGCCAGCAGTCCAACCACAGCAGGGGGCCATCAGCCCCAGCATTTT.

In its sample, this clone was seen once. The CDR3 nucleotides read TGTGCCATCAGTGAGTCGATGGCGGGAGGGGGAAACAATGAGCAGTTCTTC. Residues: CAISESMAGGGNNEQFF. V gene TRBV10-3 combines with J gene TRBJ2-1, with 9 bases fitting TRBD2. Germline V gene sequence: CDR1 ENHRY, CDR2 SYGVKD. J was trimmed by 5 bases and V by 0 bases; bases with no gene match: 8. The CDR3 is made up of 17 amino acids.

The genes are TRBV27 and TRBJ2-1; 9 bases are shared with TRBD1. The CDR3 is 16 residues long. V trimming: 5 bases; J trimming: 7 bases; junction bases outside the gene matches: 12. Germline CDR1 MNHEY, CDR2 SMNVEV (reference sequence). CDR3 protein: CASSPYTGQGGNEQFF. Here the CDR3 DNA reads TGTGCCAGCAGTCCCTATACGGGACAGGGAGGGAATGAGCAGTTCTTC.

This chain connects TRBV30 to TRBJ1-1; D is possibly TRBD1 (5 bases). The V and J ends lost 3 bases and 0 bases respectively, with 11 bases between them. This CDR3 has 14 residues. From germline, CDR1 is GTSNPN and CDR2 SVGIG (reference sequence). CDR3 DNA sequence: TGTGCCTGGAGAACAGGCGTTATGAACACTGAAGCTTTCTTT. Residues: CAWRTGVMNTEAFF.

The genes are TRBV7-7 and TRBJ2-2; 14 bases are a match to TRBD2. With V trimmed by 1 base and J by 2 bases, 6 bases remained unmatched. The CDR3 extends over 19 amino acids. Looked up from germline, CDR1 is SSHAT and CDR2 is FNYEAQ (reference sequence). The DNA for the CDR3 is TGTGCCAGCAGCTTAGGGGGACTAGCGGGGGCCCAAAACACCGGGGAGCTGTTTTTT. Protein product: CASSLGGLAGAQNTGELFF.

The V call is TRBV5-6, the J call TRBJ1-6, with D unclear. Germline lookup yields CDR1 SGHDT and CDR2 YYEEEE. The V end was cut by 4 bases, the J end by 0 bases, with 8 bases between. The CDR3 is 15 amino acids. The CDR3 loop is CASSPGSSYNSPLHF. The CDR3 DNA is TGTGCCAGCAGCCCGGGAAGCTCCTATAATTCACCCCTCCACTTT.